This T cell receptor beta chain emerged from a study of OX40 agonist ivuxolimab in advanced cancers. Turning to the study itself: Partial responses were seen in three patients, one with hepatocellular carcinoma and two with cutaneous melanoma.

The table came from immunoSEQ multiplex PCR; TCRdb's copy has only in-frame clones and leaves some out. The sample contains roughly 50,000 clones, about 81% of which appear only once. CDR1 is MNHEY and CDR2 is SVGAGI in the germline V gene. The CDR3 runs 14 residues. The V end lost 0 bases, the J end lost 2 bases, and 8 bases lay between the germline ends. Study-wide results and limits: Dosing at 0.1 to 3.0 mg/kg was accompanied by clonal expansion of CD4+ and CD8+ blood T cells by week 6. Among the lowest peripheral clonal expansion occurred in 0.1-3.0 mg/kg partial responders.

This clone occurred once. Its specificity is unknown. The sample consisted of CD4+ or CD8+ T cells sorted from blood, taken in a trial of the OX40 agonist ivuxolimab. The sequence was obtained from an adult with an advanced solid tumor such as melanoma, head and neck, liver or kidney cancer. V and J are TRBV6-5 and TRBJ2-7; D is uncertain. The CDR3 protein is CASSYSSRAYEQYF. CDR3 bases: TGTGCCAGCAGTTACTCGAGCCGTGCCTACGAGCAGTACTTC.